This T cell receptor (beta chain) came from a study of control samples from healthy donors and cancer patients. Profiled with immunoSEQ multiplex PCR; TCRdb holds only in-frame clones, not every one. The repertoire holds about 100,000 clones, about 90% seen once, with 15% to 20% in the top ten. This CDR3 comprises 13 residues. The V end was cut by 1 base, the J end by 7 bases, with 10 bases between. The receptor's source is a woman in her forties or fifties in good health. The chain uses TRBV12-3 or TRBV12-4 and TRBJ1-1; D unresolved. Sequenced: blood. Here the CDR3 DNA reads TGTGCCAGCAGTTTAGGCGGCGGAGTTGAAGCTTTCTTT. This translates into CASSLGGGVEAFF.